What follows are 30 T cell receptor beta chains derived from one specimen sequenced in a study of CD8+ T cells in alopecia areata. Treatment given: oral pan-JAK inhibitor, 5-10 mg twice daily. TCR sequencing used cDNA made by reverse transcription of extracted RNA. TCRdb's table, derived via immunoSEQ multiplex PCR, lists solely in-frame clones and lacks some. This sample carries approximately 220,000 clones, more than 30% of them seen once, and the ten largest clones take just under 0.5%. The source was CD4+ T cells sorted from blood, collected at approximately week 30, from a patient treated with tofacitinib. The receptors were sampled from a human donor with alopecia areata.

This clone has more than one count but fewer than ten. The CDR3 DNA reads as TGTGCCAGCAGCTCACAGGGGAATCAGCCCCAGCATTTT. This translates into CASSSQGNQPQHF. The V and J genes are TRBV11-2 and TRBJ1-5; 7 bases agree with TRBD1. This CDR3 has 13 amino acids. The junction had 1 base not matched to a gene; V was cut back by 4 bases and J by 4 bases. CDR1 and CDR2 from the germline V gene are SGHAT and FQNNGV.

In DNA form, the CDR3 reads TGTGCCAGCAGCCGAGAAGGGGGTAACACTGAAGCTTTCTTT. This translates into CASSREGGNTEAFF. The V gene is TRBV6-5, the J gene TRBJ1-1; D is possibly TRBD1 (6 bases). Trimming pared 6 bases from V and 2 bases from J, leaving 13 bases between. CDR1 and CDR2 from the germline V gene are MNHEY and SVGAGI. The CDR3 loop spans 14 amino acids.

J is TRBJ1-5 and V is TRBV4-1; 8 bases are a match to TRBD1. CDR3 length: 15 residues. V shed 3 bases, J shed 4 bases, and the junction held 5 bases outside the gene matches. Germline assignment: CDR1 MGHRA and CDR2 YSYEKL. CDR3: CASSQWTGPNQPQHF. CDR3 in DNA: TGCGCCAGCAGCCAGTGGACAGGGCCAAATCAGCCCCAGCATTTT.

Points on this clone: The sample holds other DNA sequences that translate to the same CDR3. This chain connects TRBV11-2 to TRBJ2-7; D possibly corresponds to TRBD1 (5 bases). The CDR3 loop spans 14 amino acids. Germline V gene lookup returns CDR1 SGHAT and CDR2 FQNNGV. V dropped 0 bases and J dropped 1 base, with 7 bases sitting between them. CDR3 region: CASSLDRVSYEQYF. CDR3 DNA: TGTGCCAGCAGCTTAGACAGGGTGTCCTACGAGCAGTACTTC.

The chain uses TRBV10-3 and TRBJ1-1; no definite D call. The V gene's germline CDR1 is ENHRY and CDR2 SYGVKD. Trimming took 0 bases from V and 8 from J, leaving 4 bases between them. The CDR3 covers 11 residues. The CDR3 DNA reads as TGTGCCATCAGTGAGTCGGTAGAAGCTTTCTTT. Its protein is CAISESVEAFF.

This chain connects TRBV2 to TRBJ1-4; perhaps TRBD1 as D (6 bases). V was trimmed by 0 bases and J by 11 bases, leaving 10 bases between them. Germline values: CDR1 SNHLY, CDR2 FYNNEI. The CDR3 is 13 amino acids. The CDR3 is CASSEAGTPKLFF. CDR3 DNA sequence: TGTGCCAGCAGTGAAGCGGGGACACCCAAACTGTTTTTT.

Ten or more counts support this clone. V usage is TRBV4-1 and J usage is TRBJ2-1, with TRBD2 matching over 11 bases. The germline V gene encodes CDR1 MGHRA and CDR2 YSYEKL. The CDR3 is 20 amino acids. The V gene end was trimmed by 1 base and the J gene end by 0 bases; junction bases not matched to a gene: 11. The CDR3, as DNA: TGCGCCAGCAGCCAAGGGCGTAGCGGGAGGGCCATCGGCTCCTACAATGAGCAGTTCTTC. Protein sequence: CASSQGRSGRAIGSYNEQFF.

This clone showed up just a few times. The chain employs TRBV15 and TRBJ2-1; weak D call: TRBD2 (5 bases). The CDR3 length is 16 residues. CDR1 and CDR2 from the germline V gene are LNHNV and YYDKDF (reference sequence). Trimming stripped 0 bases from V and 7 bases from J, with 16 bases between. The CDR3 loop is CATSRDGGDPGNEQFF. CDR3 coding DNA: TGTGCCACCAGCAGAGATGGCGGCGACCCGGGGAATGAGCAGTTCTTC.

The rearrangement joins TRBV2 to TRBJ2-7, with a tentative D call TRBD1 (6 bases). V was clipped by 6 bases and J by 4 bases, with 16 bases between them. This CDR3 comprises 14 residues. CDR1 is SNHLY, CDR2 FYNNEI, per germline. This CDR3 reads CASSPRGQSYEQYF. The CDR3 DNA follows: TGTGCCAGCAGCCCAAGAGGACAGTCATACGAGCAGTACTTC.

The V and J genes are TRBV7-2 and TRBJ1-2, with D tentatively TRBD1 (5 bases). V lost 1 base to trimming and J lost 6 bases, with 9 bases between them. Germline loops: CDR1 SGHTA, CDR2 FQGNSA. This CDR3 is built from 13 residues. The CDR3 nucleotides read TGTGCCAGCAGCTTAGGCAGGGAGGATGGCTACACCTTC. Encoded protein: CASSLGREDGYTF. The full variable domain, completed using reference TRBV7-2 and TRBJ1-2, is GAGVSQSPSNKVTEKGKDVELRCDPISGHTALYWYRQSLGQGLEFLIYFQGNSAPDKSGLPSDRFSAERTGGSVSTLTIQRTQQEDSAVYLCASSLGREDGYTFGSGTRLTVV.

This clone occurred a few times. The chain is built from TRBV5-1 and TRBJ2-3, with 7 bases lining up with TRBD1. J was trimmed by 1 base and V by 4 bases; bases with no gene match: 9. The CDR3 is 16 residues long. Per germline, CDR1 SGHRS and CDR2 YFSETQ. CDR3 residues: CASSLEQGIGTDTQYF. The CDR3, as DNA: TGCGCCAGCAGCCTCGAACAGGGGATTGGCACAGATACGCAGTATTTT.

J is TRBJ1-1 and V is TRBV4-1; D call uncertain. The CDR3 extends over 13 amino acids. V was cut by 0 bases and J by 10 bases, with 12 bases left in between. Germline CDR1 is MGHRA and CDR2 is YSYEKL. CDR3 amino acids: CASSQELVGTAFF. The CDR3 nucleotides read TGCGCCAGCAGCCAAGAATTAGTGGGAACAGCTTTCTTT.

CDR3 amino acids: CAWSIGTANTEAFF. CDR3 DNA sequence: TGTGCCTGGAGTATAGGGACGGCGAACACTGAAGCTTTCTTT. J is TRBJ1-1 and V is TRBV30; D perhaps matches TRBD1 (5 bases). The germline V gene encodes CDR1 GTSNPN and CDR2 SVGIG (reference sequence). Deletions cut 2 bases from V and 1 base from J, with 11 bases between. The CDR3 runs 14 residues.

The chain has TRBV30 and TRBJ1-2; D is possibly TRBD1 (5 bases). Germline CDR1 GTSNPN, CDR2 SVGIG (reference sequence). The CDR3 extends over 13 amino acids. The V and J ends lost 0 bases and 6 bases respectively, with 11 bases between them. The CDR3 DNA is TGTGCCTGGAGTGTAGGAGGGGTGGATGGCTACACCTTC. Translating it yields CAWSVGGVDGYTF.

In this sample, this clone turned up a few times. The rearrangement joins TRBV6-5 to TRBJ1-5, with unresolved D. CDR1 MNHEY and CDR2 SVGAGI come from the germline V gene. The CDR3 has 15 amino acids. V gave up 0 bases and J gave up 3 bases, with 9 bases separating them. The CDR3 DNA reads TGTGCCAGCAGTTACTCGGCTGGGATCAATCAGCCCCAGCATTTT. Translated: CASSYSAGINQPQHF.

V usage is TRBV29-1 and J usage is TRBJ1-3; D is possibly TRBD1 (5 bases). Germline V gene sequence: CDR1 SQVTM, CDR2 ANQGSEA. The CDR3 has 12 amino acids. Trimming took off 6 bases at V and 3 bases at J, with 9 bases between the two ends. The CDR3 protein is CSVRESGNTIYF. DNA of the CDR3: TGCAGCGTCAGGGAGAGTGGAAACACCATATATTTT.

The chain combines TRBV6-5 with TRBJ1-1; D gene uncertain. CDR1 and CDR2 from the germline V gene are MNHEY and SVGAGI. Trimming took off 0 bases at V and 2 bases at J, with 13 bases between the two ends. There are 16 residues in the CDR3. CDR3 bases: TGTGCCAGCAGTTACTCGACTAACAGCGTCAACACTGAAGCTTTCTTT. It codes for CASSYSTNSVNTEAFF.

The gene calls are TRBV7-3 and TRBJ2-3; 11 bases map to TRBD2. In germline, CDR1 is SGHTA, CDR2 FQGTGA. The junction had 6 bases not matched to a gene; V was cut back by 5 bases and J by 2 bases. This CDR3 spans 16 amino acids. CDR3 DNA sequence: TGTGCCAGCAGCCCCTTAGCGGGAGGGACCACAGATACGCAGTATTTT. Translated: CASSPLAGGTTDTQYF.

This clone has more than one count but fewer than ten. The V and J genes are TRBV9 and TRBJ2-1; 8 bases align to TRBD2. The junction had 11 bases not matched to a gene; V was cut back by 2 bases and J by 7 bases. The CDR3 covers 16 residues. The germline gives CDR1 SGDLS, CDR2 YYNGEE. The CDR3 spells CASSVTTSGQTNEQFF. CDR3 DNA: TGTGCCAGCAGCGTGACAACTAGCGGCCAAACTAATGAGCAGTTCTTC.

Only a few counts were recorded for this clone. This rearrangement joins TRBV9 to TRBJ2-3; TRBD2 matches 10 bases. The germline V gene has CDR1 SGDLS and CDR2 YYNGEE. The CDR3 extends over 15 amino acids. Trimming at V came to 2 bases and at J to 2 bases, leaving 2 bases not matched to a gene. CDR3 region: CASSVLAGATDTQYF. The CDR3 region has the DNA TGTGCCAGCAGCGTTCTAGCGGGGGCCACAGATACGCAGTATTTT.

For this clone: Different DNA sequences within this sample yield the same CDR3. This sequence joins TRBV7-9 and TRBJ2-7; the match to TRBD1 covers 9 bases. After removal of 5 bases from V and 7 bases from J, the junction contained 6 bases not matched to a gene. The germline CDR1 and CDR2 sequences are SEHNR and FQNEAQ (reference sequence). This CDR3 contains 13 residues. DNA of the CDR3: TGTGCCAGCAGCCAACAGGGGGCGAGTGAGCAGTACTTC. This translates into CASSQQGASEQYF.

This clone came up many times. J is TRBJ2-3 and V is TRBV10-3; TRBD1 or TRBD2 may be the D gene (5 bases each). In germline, CDR1 is ENHRY, CDR2 SYGVKD. V lost 10 bases and J 2 bases, leaving 10 bases between the germline ends. The CDR3 is made up of 12 amino acids. This CDR3 reads CATWDPTDTQYF. The CDR3 DNA reads TGTGCCACCTGGGACCCCACAGATACGCAGTATTTT.

J is TRBJ2-3 and V is TRBV4-2; tentatively, D is TRBD1 (6 bases). This CDR3 contains 17 residues. Between the trimmed V and J ends, which lost 4 bases and 2 bases, there was a span of 19 bases. From germline, CDR1 is LGHNA and CDR2 YNFKEQ. The CDR3 reads CASSPNVVGGSTDTQYF. The CDR3 DNA reads as TGTGCCAGCAGCCCGAATGTGGTAGGGGGTTCCACAGATACGCAGTATTTT.

The sample holds a few counts of this clone. The V and J genes are TRBV29-1 and TRBJ2-1; 11 bases align to TRBD1. CDR1 is SQVTM, CDR2 ANQGSEA, per germline. V was clipped by 6 bases and J by 7 bases; unmatched bases: 14. The CDR3 extends over 16 amino acids. The CDR3 protein is CSVGRTGGSGINEQFF. CDR3 DNA: TGCAGCGTGGGGCGGACAGGGGGCTCAGGGATTAATGAGCAGTTCTTC.

This chain uses TRBV6-5 with TRBJ2-7; tentatively, D is TRBD1 (5 bases). The CDR3 is 14 residues long. Between the trimmed V and J ends, which lost 6 bases and 0 bases, there was a span of 12 bases. Germline CDR1 reads MNHEY; CDR2 reads SVGAGI. The CDR3 DNA is TGTGCCAGCAGCCTACAGGTCAACTCCTACGAGCAGTACTTC. Amino acids: CASSLQVNSYEQYF.

In this sample, this clone turned up many times. The rearrangement links TRBV7-3 to TRBJ1-3, with D uncertain. V lost 5 bases to trimming and J lost 2 bases, with 7 bases between them. CDR1 and CDR2 (germline): SGHTA, FQGTGA. This CDR3 has 13 residues. The DNA for the CDR3 is TGTGCCAGCAGCGCCGGGCCTGGAAACACCATATATTTT. This sequence encodes CASSAGPGNTIYF. The full variable domain, with the rest looked up from reference TRBV7-3 and TRBJ1-3, is GAGVSQTPSNKVTEKGKYVELRCDPISGHTALYWYRQSLGQGPEFLIYFQGTGAADDSGLPNDRFFAVRPEGSVSTLKIQRTERGDSAVYLCASSAGPGNTIYFGEGSWLTVV.

This clone was seen more than once but under ten times. The chain combines TRBV5-1 with TRBJ2-2; the D is unclear. V lost 4 bases to trimming and J lost 2 bases, with 9 bases between them. The CDR3 covers 14 residues. The germline CDR1 and CDR2 sequences are SGHRS and YFSETQ. Here the CDR3 reads CASSAQLNTGELFF. DNA for the CDR3: TGCGCCAGCAGCGCACAACTAAACACCGGGGAGCTGTTTTTT.

This clone was counted between two and nine times. The V call is TRBV25-1, the J call TRBJ2-5; the D is unclear. V was pared by 3 bases and J by 2 bases, with 16 bases between. CDR1 is MGHDK, CDR2 SYGVNS, per germline. This CDR3 has 16 residues. DNA for the CDR3: TGTGCCAGCAGTGATTCCCCCCGGCGAGCGCAAGAGACCCAGTACTTC. Protein product: CASSDSPRRAQETQYF.

This clone has just a few counts. The chain recombines TRBV5-5 with TRBJ2-7; TRBD1 matches at 8 bases. V lost 2 bases, J lost 1 base, and 8 bases stayed unmatched. CDR3 length equals 16 residues. Germline V gene data show CDR1 as SGHKS and CDR2 as YYEKEE (reference sequence). The CDR3 DNA follows: TGTGCCAGCAGCTTAGCTCCCTGGACAGGGTCCTACGAGCAGTACTTC. It is translated as CASSLAPWTGSYEQYF.

At least ten counts were recorded for this clone. The chain joins TRBV5-4 to TRBJ2-5; 8 bases are shared with TRBD1. V trimming: 3 bases; J trimming: 5 bases; junction bases outside the gene matches: 3. This CDR3 spans 13 amino acids. Germline loops: CDR1 SGHNT, CDR2 YYREEE (reference sequence). In DNA form, the CDR3 reads TGTGCCAGCAGCTGGGGACAGGAGGAGACCCAGTACTTC. It encodes CASSWGQEETQYF.